The T cell receptor (beta chain) under discussion was sequenced for a study of graft-versus-host responses after intestinal transplantation (dated by TCRdb to about 2021). Regarding the complete study: The transplants that recipients got were multivisceral, liver-intestinal, or isolated intestinal. To identify alloreactive clones, pre-transplant mixed lymphocyte reaction products were sequenced and compared with unstimulated pre-transplant donor and recipient T cells. Instead of going to the commercial service, samples from a few later patients were sequenced in-house on an Illumina MiSeq and processed with MiXCR. A peak of at least 4% donor T cells among recipient peripheral blood mononuclear cells was the definition used for donor T cell macrochimerism. Graft-versus-host and host-versus-graft alloreactive T cell clones were tracked in the graft, circulation and bone marrow after intestinal transplantation using bulk TCR-beta CDR3 sequencing. All recipients received anti-thymocyte globulin induction followed by maintenance tacrolimus and steroids for around three years. Of the roughly 23 intestinal transplant recipients enrolled in the cohort, one of whom was a retransplant, 3 patients without pretransplant specimens were excluded. What the study reported, not specific to this receptor: GvH clones turned up in recipient bone marrow, with some appearing earlier in ileal mucosa or blood, a pattern consistent with an intestinal mucosal origin. In patients with donor T cell macrochimerism, the allografts had high GvH to HvG T cell clonal ratios. Conclusions were limited by the relatively low number and heterogeneity of intestinal transplant patients. Early after transplant, peak levels of circulating GvH clones were found to be associated with declines in HvG clones.

Details on this clone: No cognate antigen has been identified for it. Nothing much larger sits one base from this clone, and base qualities are not available.

Reading the germline V gene gives CDR1 SGHRS and CDR2 YFSETQ. Including the terminal cysteine and phenylalanine, the CDR3 comprises 15 residues. Only the CDR3 portion is preserved as DNA: 45 bases, with reading frame beginning at the first base. Ends trimmed: V by 2 bases, J by 5 bases; bases unmatched to a gene: 1. Dithiothreitol, EDTA incubations and collagenase D digestion were used to isolate intraepithelial and lamina propria lymphocytes from graft specimens. Serial intestinal graft biopsy specimens collected up to 600 days after transplant underwent bulk TCR-beta sequencing. The library was obtained by the immunoSEQ multiplex PCR assay. For most patients, high-throughput TCR-beta CDR3 sequencing of genomic DNA was performed by Adaptive Biotechnologies. The authors' pipeline ran thus. Adaptive's ImmunoSEQ software was the source of the TCR sequencing data for 18 patients, while a few other patients were processed with MiXCR and VDJtools. Because the origin of CDR3 nucleotide sequences shared between donor and recipient could not be assigned, those sequences were removed. To be classed as alloreactive, a clone needed at least 2-fold expansion over unstimulated cells and a minimum CFSE-low frequency of 0.002% (template counts) or 0.001% (read counts). Clones detected in sequenced pre-transplant spleen, lymph node, or MLR CFSE-low populations of the donor or recipient were defined as mappable. The cumulative frequency of alloreactive clones was calculated as a percentage of all sequences, weighted by copy number. Here the immuneACCESS table is served through TCRdb, limited to in-frame sequences with V and J called. Missing clones are a known gap in these copies; in checked studies unresolved V genes cover under half, and the rest lacks a known reason. From that table come the V and J calls and clone size; the DNA was used to work out D and trimming. The table for this sample lists about 37,000 clones; roughly 87% of them were counted only once. The leading ten clones occupy approximately 19% of the sample.

This specimen consisted of ileum tissue, obtained 204 days after intestinal transplant. This TCR was recovered from a human patient who received an intestinal transplant, so some T cells may come from the graft donor. Recombination linked TRBV5-1 to TRBJ2-1, with TRBD2 matching 13 junction bases. The CDR3 protein is CASSLGTSGNNEQFF. The bases are TGCGCCAGCAGCTTAGGGACTAGCGGGAACAATGAGCAGTTCTTC.